The 17 T cell receptor beta chains in this list originate from one sample, sequenced in a study of OX40 agonist ivuxolimab in advanced cancers. Library creation used the immunoSEQ multiplex PCR assay. The table comes from immuneACCESS by way of TCRdb, which keeps in-frame sequences with V and J called. Part of the clones is missing from these tables; in studies checked, under half for an unresolved V gene and the rest for unknown reasons. Within this sample are under 85,000 clones, with more than 90% of them counted one time only. The top ten clones comprise about 0.7% of the sample. The material sequenced was CD4+ or CD8+ T cells sorted from blood, taken in a trial of the OX40 agonist ivuxolimab. The receptor source for this set is an adult with an advanced solid tumor such as melanoma, head and neck, liver or kidney cancer.

The rearrangement links TRBV14 to TRBJ1-1; maybe TRBD1 (5 bases). This CDR3 spans 14 amino acids. The V and J ends lost 4 bases and 2 bases respectively, with 11 bases between them. Looked up from germline, CDR1 is SGHDN and CDR2 is FVKESK. The CDR3 spells CASSRQLANTEAFF. The CDR3 nucleotides are TGTGCCAGCAGCCGACAGCTAGCAAACACTGAAGCTTTCTTT.

CDR3 nucleotides: TGTGCCAGTAGTAACTGGGACAGAACTGAAGCTTTCTTT. It specifies CASSNWDRTEAFF. J is TRBJ1-1 and V is TRBV19, with 7 positions matching TRBD1. CDR1 is LNHDA and CDR2 is SQIVND in the germline V gene (reference sequence). The CDR3 runs 13 residues. Trimming at V came to 4 bases and at J to 5 bases, leaving 4 bases not matched to a gene.

This clone was seen a single time. V usage is TRBV5-4 and J usage is TRBJ1-1, with D possibly matching TRBD1 (6 bases). Germline CDR1 reads SGHNT; CDR2 reads YYREEE (reference sequence). CDR3 length equals 13 residues. Trimming took 5 bases from V and 11 from J, leaving 19 bases between them. Here the CDR3 reads CASSYTGSQGAFF. The CDR3 bases are TGTGCCAGCAGTTACACGGGGTCACAGGGTGCTTTCTTT.

V is TRBV28 and J is TRBJ2-3; D is uncertain. The ends were cut back, 4 bases at V and 2 bases at J, with 4 bases in the middle. Germline loops: CDR1 MDHEN, CDR2 SYDVKM. The CDR3 has 12 residues. CDR3 sequence (DNA): TGTGCCAGCAGTTCAAACACAGATACGCAGTATTTT. It translates to CASSSNTDTQYF.

V and J are TRBV11-3 and TRBJ2-3; D is uncertain. Trimming shortened V by 3 bases and J by 10 bases, and 8 bases separated the two germline ends. This CDR3 spans 11 amino acids. CDR1 and CDR2 from the germline V gene are SGHNT and YENEEA. CDR3 loop: CASSFGGSQYF. CDR3 nucleotide sequence: TGTGCCAGCAGCTTCGGCGGCTCGCAGTATTTT. The full variable domain, rest sourced from reference TRBV11-3 and TRBJ2-3, is EAGVVQSPRYKIIEKKQPVAFWCNPISGHNTLYWYLQNLGQGPELLIRYENEEAVDDSQLPKDRFSAERLKGVDSTLKIQPAELGDSAVYLCASSFGGSQYFGPGTRLTVL.

The V gene is TRBV9, the J gene TRBJ2-5, with 9 nucleotides matching TRBD2. J was trimmed by 0 bases and V by 0 bases; bases with no gene match: 3. The CDR3 sequence is 16 residues long. CDR1 and CDR2 (germline): SGDLS, YYNGEE. The CDR3 DNA is TGTGCCAGCAGCGTAGGCTCTAGCGGGAACCAAGAGACCCAGTACTTC. It codes for CASSVGSSGNQETQYF.

This sequence joins TRBV6-1 and TRBJ2-3; 7 bases line up with TRBD2. Germline values: CDR1 MNHNS, CDR2 SASEGT. This CDR3 has 14 residues. The V and J ends lost 3 bases and 7 bases, in that order; junction bases with no gene match: 7. The CDR3 sequence: CASSDSGWGNTQYF. For the CDR3, the DNA is TGTGCCAGCAGTGATAGCGGGTGGGGGAATACGCAGTATTTT.

The CDR3 nucleotides are TGCGCCAGCAGCTCCGGAACACTAGCCACAGATACGCAGTATTTT. It encodes CASSSGTLATDTQYF. V gene TRBV5-1 combines with J gene TRBJ2-3, with TRBD2 as a possible D gene (6 bases). Germline assignment: CDR1 SGHRS and CDR2 YFSETQ. This CDR3 region has 15 residues. V lost 3 bases to trimming and J lost 2 bases, with 13 bases between them. The full variable domain, rest sourced from reference TRBV5-1 and TRBJ2-3, is KAGVTQTPRYLIKTRGQQVTLSCSPISGHRSVSWYQQTPGQGLQFLFEYFSETQRNKGNFPGRFSGRQFSNSRSEMNVSTLELGDSALYLCASSSGTLATDTQYFGPGTRLTVL.

The chain is built from TRBV19 and TRBJ2-1, with TRBD1 matching over 9 bases. The germline gives CDR1 LNHDA, CDR2 SQIVND (reference sequence). This CDR3 has 15 residues. V was pared by 3 bases and J by 4 bases, with 4 bases of the junction left unmatched. This CDR3 is CASSIKTGGYNEQFF. The DNA for the CDR3 is TGTGCCAGTAGTATCAAGACAGGGGGGTACAATGAGCAGTTCTTC.

The V and J genes are TRBV15 and TRBJ1-1; the D is unclear. Per germline, CDR1 LNHNV and CDR2 YYDKDF (reference sequence). The CDR3 length is 13 residues. V lost 1 base to trimming and J lost 1 base, with 4 bases between them. CDR3 sequence (DNA): TGTGCCACCAGCAGAGGAGGGAACACTGAAGCTTTCTTT. Amino acids: CATSRGGNTEAFF.

This rearrangement joins TRBV18 to TRBJ2-5; 12 nucleotides agree with TRBD2. Losses at the gene ends were 4 bases for V and 4 bases for J; bases not matched to a gene: 10. CDR1 and CDR2 (germline): KGHSH, LQKENI. The CDR3 consists of 17 residues. Here the CDR3 DNA reads TGTGCCAGCTCACTTAGGCCTACGGGACTAGCGGGAGAGACCCAGTACTTC. Translating it yields CASSLRPTGLAGETQYF.

This chain uses TRBV28 with TRBJ1-6, with 11 nucleotides matching TRBD1. The length of the CDR3 is 17 residues. In germline, CDR1 is MDHEN, CDR2 SYDVKM. Trimming removed 2 bases from V and 5 bases from J; junction bases left unmatched: 5. CDR3 coding DNA: TGTGCCAGCAGTTTACCGGACAGGGGGCTCGATAATTCACCCCTCCACTTT. Its translation: CASSLPDRGLDNSPLHF.

This sequence joins TRBV19 and TRBJ2-3, with TRBD1 as a possible D gene (6 bases). The V and J ends lost 2 bases and 3 bases respectively, with 18 bases between them. The length of the CDR3 is 17 residues. Germline V gene sequence: CDR1 LNHDA, CDR2 SQIVND (reference sequence). The DNA of the CDR3 is TGTGCCAGTAGTATATCCCCGTCGGACAGTAAAACAGATACGCAGTATTTT. Encoded protein: CASSISPSDSKTDTQYF.

The CDR3 protein is CASSRRTSGSTGELFF. The CDR3 DNA follows: TGTGCCAGCAGCCGAAGGACTAGCGGGAGTACCGGGGAGCTGTTTTTT. The chain is built from TRBV7-6 and TRBJ2-2, with TRBD2 identical over 13 bases. Germline values: CDR1 SGHVS, CDR2 FNYEAQ. The CDR3 has 16 residues. Trimming at V came to 5 bases and at J to 5 bases, leaving 5 bases not matched to a gene.

The chain employs TRBV16 and TRBJ2-1; D remains unclear. Germline loops: CDR1 KGHSY, CDR2 FQNENV. V was shortened by 2 bases and J by 7 bases, with 15 bases between the two germline ends. The CDR3 extends over 15 amino acids. Here the CDR3 DNA reads TGTGCCAGCAGCCAAAATTCTCAGGCCTCGAATGAGCAGTTCTTC. It is translated as CASSQNSQASNEQFF.

The rearrangement uses TRBV27 and TRBJ2-5; D call uncertain. The CDR3 extends over 15 amino acids. Trimming left V 6 bases short and J 2 bases short, with 16 bases between. The germline CDR1 and CDR2 sequences are MNHEY and SMNVEV (reference sequence). CDR3 in DNA: TGTGCCAGCAGCAATGGGAACGGCAGACAAGAGACCCAGTACTTC. It specifies CASSNGNGRQETQYF.

V is TRBV29-1 and J is TRBJ1-5, with TRBD1 identical over 8 bases. The germline gives CDR1 SQVTM, CDR2 ANQGSEA. After removal of 5 bases from V and 5 bases from J, the junction contained 5 bases not matched to a gene. The CDR3 sequence is 13 residues long. CDR3 protein: CSVLDRGDQPQHF. In DNA, the CDR3 is TGCAGCGTTCTCGACAGGGGAGATCAGCCCCAGCATTTT.